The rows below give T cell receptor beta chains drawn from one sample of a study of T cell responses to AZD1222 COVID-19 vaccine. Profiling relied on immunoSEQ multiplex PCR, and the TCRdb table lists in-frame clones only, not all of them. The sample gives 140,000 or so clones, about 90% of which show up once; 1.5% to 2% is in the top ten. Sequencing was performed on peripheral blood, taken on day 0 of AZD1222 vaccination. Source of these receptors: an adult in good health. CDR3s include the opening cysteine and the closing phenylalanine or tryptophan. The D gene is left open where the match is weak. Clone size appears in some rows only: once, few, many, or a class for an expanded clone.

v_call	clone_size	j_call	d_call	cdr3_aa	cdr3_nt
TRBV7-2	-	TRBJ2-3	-	CASSLSSAAGTDTQYF	TGTGCCAGCAGCTTAAGCTCAGCGGCGGGCACAGATACGCAGTATTTT
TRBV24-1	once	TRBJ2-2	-	CATPILVGTTGELFF	TGTGCCACCCCCATCCTCGTAGGGACCACCGGGGAGCTGTTTTTT
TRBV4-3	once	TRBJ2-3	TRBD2	CASSLRGSGRSSTDTQYF	TGCGCCAGCAGCCTAAGGGGTAGCGGGAGATCTAGCACAGATACGCAGTATTTT
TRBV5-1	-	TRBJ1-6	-	CASSLVEWRKRNSPLHF	TGCGCCAGCAGCTTGGTGGAATGGCGAAAAAGGAATTCACCCCTCCACTTT
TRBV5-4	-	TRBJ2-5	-	CASSGPRGEETQYF	TGTGCCAGCAGCGGGCCGCGAGGCGAAGAGACCCAGTACTTC
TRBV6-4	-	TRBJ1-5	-	CASSPMMGQPQHF	TGTGCCAGCAGTCCCATGATGGGACAGCCCCAGCATTTT
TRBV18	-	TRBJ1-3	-	CASSQLGAGVGNTIYF	TGTGCCAGCTCCCAACTCGGGGCAGGTGTCGGAAACACCATATATTTT
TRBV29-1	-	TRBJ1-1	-	CSVSTRGAGYTEAFF	TGCAGCGTCTCGACTCGGGGGGCAGGGTACACTGAAGCTTTCTTT
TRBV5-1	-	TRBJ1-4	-	CASSLEAAEKLFF	TGCGCCAGCAGCTTGGAGGCAGCCGAAAAACTGTTTTTT
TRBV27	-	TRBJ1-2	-	CASSVTGYLGYTF	TGTGCCAGCAGTGTCACAGGGTATCTTGGCTACACCTTC
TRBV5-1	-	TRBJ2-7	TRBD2	CASSSLAGSSSYEQYF	TGCGCCAGCAGCTCCCTAGCGGGGAGTAGCTCCTACGAGCAGTACTTC
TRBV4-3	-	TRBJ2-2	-	CASSPNRDSLGTGELFF	TGCGCCAGCAGCCCGAACCGGGACTCACTCGGCACCGGGGAGCTGTTTTTT
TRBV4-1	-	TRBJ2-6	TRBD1	CASSRVGTASSGANVLTF	TGCGCCAGCAGCCGTGTCGGGACAGCTAGCTCTGGGGCCAACGTCCTGACTTTC
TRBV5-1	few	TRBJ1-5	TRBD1	CASSPDRGSQPQHF	TGCGCCAGCAGCCCCGACAGGGGGAGTCAGCCCCAGCATTTT
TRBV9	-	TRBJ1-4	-	CASSVGTRTNEKLFF	TGTGCCAGCAGCGTAGGAACAAGAACTAATGAAAAACTGTTTTTT
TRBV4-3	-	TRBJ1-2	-	CASSQQSRHGYTF	TGCGCCAGCAGCCAACAAAGCAGGCATGGCTACACCTTC
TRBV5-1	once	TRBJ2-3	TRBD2	CASSFSHQTAGGDTDTQYF	TGCGCCAGCAGCTTTTCCCACCAAACCGCTGGGGGGGACACAGATACGCAGTATTTT
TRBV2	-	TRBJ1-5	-	CASSRTVLSNQPQHF	TGTGCCAGCAGCAGGACAGTTCTAAGCAATCAGCCCCAGCATTTT
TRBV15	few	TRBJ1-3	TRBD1	CATSRDSDRAGNTIYF	TGTGCCACCAGCAGAGATTCGGACAGGGCTGGAAACACCATATATTTT
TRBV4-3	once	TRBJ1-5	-	CASSQDTRLAQHF	TGCGCCAGCAGCCAAGATACCAGGCTAGCCCAGCATTTT
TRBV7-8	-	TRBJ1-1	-	CASSSVQRTEAFF	TGTGCCAGCAGCTCCGTCCAGCGCACTGAAGCTTTCTTT
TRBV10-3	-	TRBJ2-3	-	CAISEETDTQYF	TGTGCCATCAGTGAGGAAACAGATACGCAGTATTTT
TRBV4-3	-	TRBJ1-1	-	CASSSGGGTEAFF	TGCGCCAGCAGCTCTGGGGGCGGCACTGAAGCTTTCTTT
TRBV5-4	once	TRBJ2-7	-	CASSLESGGATYEQYF	TGTGCCAGCAGCTTGGAATCGGGGGGCGCGACCTACGAGCAGTACTTC
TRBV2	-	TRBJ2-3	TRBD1	CASTRTGVTDTQYF	TGTGCCAGCACACGGACAGGGGTAACAGATACGCAGTATTTT
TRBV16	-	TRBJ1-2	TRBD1	CASSPPTGALYGYTF	TGTGCCAGCAGCCCCCCAACAGGGGCCCTCTATGGCTACACCTTC
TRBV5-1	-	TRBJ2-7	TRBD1	CASSQWTGTYEQYF	TGCGCCAGCAGCCAGTGGACAGGGACCTACGAGCAGTACTTC
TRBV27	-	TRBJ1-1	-	CASSLDRYTEAFF	TGTGCCAGCAGTTTAGACAGGTACACTGAAGCTTTCTTT
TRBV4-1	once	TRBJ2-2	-	CASSQDPGRGELFF	TGCGCCAGCAGCCAAGATCCGGGTCGCGGGGAGCTGTTTTTT
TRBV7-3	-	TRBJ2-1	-	CASSPSGPGSYNEQFF	TGTGCCAGCAGCCCATCGGGTCCGGGTTCCTACAATGAGCAGTTCTTC
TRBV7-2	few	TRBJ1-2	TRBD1	CASSTWTGYGYTF	TGTGCCAGCAGCACCTGGACAGGGTATGGCTACACCTTC
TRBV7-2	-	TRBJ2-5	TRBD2	CASSPPGLAGQETQYF	TGTGCCAGCAGCCCGCCGGGACTAGCGGGCCAAGAGACCCAGTACTTC
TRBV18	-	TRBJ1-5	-	CASSPAREGQPQHF	TGTGCCAGCTCACCAGCCAGGGAGGGGCAGCCCCAGCATTTT
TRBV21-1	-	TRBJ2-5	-	CASSKVGSVLLVGGETQYF	TGTGCCAGCAGCAAAGTGGGGTCAGTGCTCCTGGTCGGCGGAGAGACCCAGTACTTC
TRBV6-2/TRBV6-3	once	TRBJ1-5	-	CASSLGEAVRNQPQHF	TGTGCCAGCAGCCTGGGAGAGGCAGTCCGCAATCAGCCCCAGCATTTT
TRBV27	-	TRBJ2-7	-	CASSSSGTYEQYF	TGTGCCAGCAGTTCCTCAGGGACCTACGAGCAGTACTTC
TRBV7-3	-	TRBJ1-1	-	CASSLTSQGLTEAFF	TGTGCCAGCAGCTTAACGTCTCAGGGGCTTACTGAAGCTTTCTTT
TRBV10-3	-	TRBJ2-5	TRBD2	CAISTLAGGLQETQYF	TGTGCCATCAGTACCCTAGCGGGGGGACTCCAAGAGACCCAGTACTTC
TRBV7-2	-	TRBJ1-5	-	CASSLSSNQPQHF	TGTGCCAGCAGCTTAAGTAGCAATCAGCCCCAGCATTTT
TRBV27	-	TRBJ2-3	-	CASSLYRADTQYF	TGTGCCAGCAGTTTATATCGGGCAGATACGCAGTATTTT
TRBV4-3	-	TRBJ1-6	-	CASSQVVNSPLHF	TGCGCCAGCAGCCAAGTGGTGAATTCACCCCTCCACTTT
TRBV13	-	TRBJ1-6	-	CASSLGPGGLSPLHF	TGTGCCAGCAGCTTGGGGCCCGGCGGGCTTTCACCCCTCCACTTT
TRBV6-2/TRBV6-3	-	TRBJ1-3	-	CASSPSRPLVYF	TGTGCCAGCAGTCCCTCGAGACCACTCGTATATTTT
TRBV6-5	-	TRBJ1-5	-	CASSKTALQDQPQHF	TGTGCCAGCAGTAAGACCGCTCTTCAGGATCAGCCCCAGCATTTT
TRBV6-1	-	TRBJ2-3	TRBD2	CASSGLAGGSTDTQYF	TGTGCCAGCAGTGGACTAGCGGGGGGTAGCACAGATACGCAGTATTTT
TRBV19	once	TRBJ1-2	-	CASSRDYGYTF	TGTGCCAGTAGCCGGGACTATGGCTACACCTTC
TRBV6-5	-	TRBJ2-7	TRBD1	CASRNRQGAEQYF	TGTGCCAGCAGGAACAGACAGGGGGCCGAGCAGTACTTC